The clone carrying this TCR beta chain was seen repeatedly, ten times or more. The target antigen is unknown. The sample is drawn from a study of T cells after yellow fever vaccination. On the study more broadly: Those fractions that held only low numbers of cells were prepared using the SMART-Seq v4 Ultra Low Input RNA kit.

Overall study results and limits: Across the CD4 and CD8 compartments, a small share of clonotypes was present in both. Abundant bulk-population clonotypes could contaminate the FACS-sorted repertoires.

The V end lost 6 bases, the J end lost 3 bases, and 13 bases lay between the germline ends. The CDR3 runs 13 residues. CDR1 is SQVTM, CDR2 ANQGSEA, per germline. The study made its TCR cDNA through 5'RACE template switching. That step introduced a universal primer site along with UMIs. TCRdb recomputed calls from the 5' RACE reads with MiXCR, one row per CDR3 protein. The sample contains around 340,000 distinct CDR3 sequences, over 8% of which appear only once. This receptor was identified in a man aged 18 to 30 who received the YFV17D yellow fever vaccine. The source was PBMCs, collected on the day of the first yellow fever vaccination. The genes are TRBV29-1 and TRBJ2-3; a weak D match, TRBD1 (7 bases). As DNA, the CDR3 is TGCAGCGTCGAGGCAGGGGGGACAGATACGCAGTATTTT. The encoded protein is CSVEAGGTDTQYF.